The entry below gives a single TCR beta chain sequence along with its context. Original data processing: Counts of nucleated cells, estimated from reference gene primer amplification, were obtained. This table comes from immunoSEQ multiplex PCR, and its TCRdb copy is limited to in-frame clones, with some not included. V, J and clone size are those of that table, while D and trimming were read from the DNA. The table includes over 100,000 clones, roughly four fifths detected once. This entry comes from a study of blood T cell repertoires in COVID-19. Overall study context: Specimens from acute and convalescent COVID-19 originated in the United States, Italy and Spain. The cDNA or gDNA used as material had been derived from T cells, B-cell-depleted T cells, or PBMCs.

The CDR3 is 13 amino acids. V lost 4 bases and J lost 0, with 9 bases in between. The germline gives CDR1 SQVTM, CDR2 ANQGSEA. Source material: peripheral blood. This receptor was taken from a man aged 40-49 years with active or convalescent COVID-19. The chain recombines TRBV29-1 with TRBJ1-2, with D possibly TRBD1 on 6 matching bases. The DNA for the CDR3 is TGCAGCGTTGGTCAGGGGTCTAACTATGGCTACACCTTC. Its protein product is CSVGQGSNYGYTF.